Sequencing of this T cell receptor beta chain was carried out in a study of T cell repertoires in cytomegalovirus infection (dated by TCRdb to between 2018 and 2021). Study-wide context: The HLA type of each donor mattered for the analysis, because public TCR beta signatures pointed to carriage of CMV infection along with the matching HLA type.

A word on this clonotype: Its antigen is not yet known. It has no much larger one-base neighbor in the sample; base qualities were not kept.

The run used an Illumina HiSeq 1500. Through fastp at Q25 and MiXCR, TCRdb rebuilt clones from the public reads, retaining in-frame beta chains. Rows merge per CDR3 protein into single entries with the most common DNA and genes. This sample has about 130,000 distinct CDR3 sequences in its table, and approximately 24% of those were observed once. The ten top clones hold 34% of the sample. The paper's findings and limits, for the study overall: In both this cohort and an independent roughly 360-donor cohort, the cumulative frequency of public TCR beta family members distinguished carriers of CMV infection plus the relevant HLA type. In the ex vivo response, HLA-C-restricted CMV-specific TCR beta clonotypes were dominant, and in two of eight donors the single most frequent clonotype came from this HLA-C-restricted group.

CDR1 and CDR2, looked up from the germline V gene (reference sequence), are MNHEY and SMNVEV. Germline trimming amounts to 7 bases on V and 2 bases on J, with 5 as the count of junction bases outside the gene matches. CDR3 length: 15 amino acids, cysteine to phenylalanine. Of all the DNA, just the CDR3 is kept, 45 bases in frame from base 1. Sequencing was done on a sample of PBMCs, sequenced either directly or after in vitro stimulation (not recorded which). The chain links TRBV27 with TRBJ2-2, with 9 junctional bases fitting TRBD2. This sequence was found in a human donor in good health (CMV status not recorded). Some clones in this sample may be carry-over from other donors' samples. The nucleotides read TGTGCCAGCAAATCGACTAGCGGAAACACCGGGGAGCTGTTTTTT. Its translation reads: CASKSTSGNTGELFF.